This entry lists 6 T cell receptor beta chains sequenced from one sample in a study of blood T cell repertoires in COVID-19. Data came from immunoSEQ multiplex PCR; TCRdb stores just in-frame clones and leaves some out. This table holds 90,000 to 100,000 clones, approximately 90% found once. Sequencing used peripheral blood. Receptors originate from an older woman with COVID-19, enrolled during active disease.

The CDR3 region has the DNA TGTGCCAGCAGAGTGACAGGGCCCATGAACACTGAAGCTTTCTTT. This encodes CASRVTGPMNTEAFF. The chain carries TRBV6-5 and TRBJ1-1; 7 nucleotides match TRBD1. The V segment lost 6 bases and the J segment 0 bases; nucleotides outside the gene matches: 7. The CDR3 has 15 residues. Germline CDR1 reads MNHEY; CDR2 reads SVGAGI.

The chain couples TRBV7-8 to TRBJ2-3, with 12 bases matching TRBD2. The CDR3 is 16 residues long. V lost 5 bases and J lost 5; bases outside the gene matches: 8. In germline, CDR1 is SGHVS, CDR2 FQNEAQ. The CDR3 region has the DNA TGTGCCAGCAGCCCTAGACTAGCGGGGGTGGGAGATACGCAGTATTTT. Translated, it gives CASSPRLAGVGDTQYF.

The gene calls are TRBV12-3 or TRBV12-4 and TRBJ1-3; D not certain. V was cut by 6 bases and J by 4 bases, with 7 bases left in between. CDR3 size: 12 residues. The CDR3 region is CASSQAGNTIYF. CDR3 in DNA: TGTGCCAGCAGCCAGGCGGGAAACACCATATATTTT.

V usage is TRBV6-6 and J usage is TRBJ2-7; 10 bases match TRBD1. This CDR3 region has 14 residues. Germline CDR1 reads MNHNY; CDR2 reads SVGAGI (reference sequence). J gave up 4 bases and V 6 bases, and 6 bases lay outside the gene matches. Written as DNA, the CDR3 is TGTGCCAGCAGCGGACAGGGGGGTAAATACGAGCAGTACTTC. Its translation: CASSGQGGKYEQYF.

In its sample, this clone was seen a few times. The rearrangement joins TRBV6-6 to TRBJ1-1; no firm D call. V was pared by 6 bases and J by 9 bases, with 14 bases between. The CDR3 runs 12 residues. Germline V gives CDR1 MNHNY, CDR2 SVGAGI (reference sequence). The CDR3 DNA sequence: TGTGCCAGCAGCCGGGGAGAGGTCCAAGCTTTCTTT. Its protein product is CASSRGEVQAFF.

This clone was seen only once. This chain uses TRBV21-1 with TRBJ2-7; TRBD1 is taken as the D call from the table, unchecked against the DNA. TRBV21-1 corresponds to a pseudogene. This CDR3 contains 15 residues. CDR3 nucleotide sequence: TGTGCCAGCAGTCAGCCTGCGACAGGACCTTACGAGCAGTACTTC. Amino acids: CASSQPATGPYEQYF.